These 17 T cell receptor beta chains were all obtained from the same sample, sequenced in a study of blood T cell repertoires in COVID-19. Repertoires were generated with immunoSEQ multiplex PCR, while TCRdb's copy carries only in-frame clones and drops some. The table shows approximately 170,000 clones, with approximately 82% occurring only once. Sequencing was performed on peripheral blood. The receptor set was obtained from a woman aged 80 or over with active or convalescent COVID-19.

A word on this clone: A single base separates this from a much larger clone, so it may be a read error. This rearrangement joins TRBV12-3 or TRBV12-4 to TRBJ1-5; 7 positions agree with TRBD1. CDR3 length: 13 residues. V was clipped by 6 bases and J by 7 bases; unmatched bases: 6. CDR3 sequence (DNA): TGTGCCAGCAGCTTCGACAGGGTCCAGCCCCAGCATTTT. Residues: CASSFDRVQPQHF.

The CDR3 DNA sequence: TGTGCCAGCAGTGGCGGGGTTGGAGCTTTCTTT. This translates into CASSGGVGAFF. This chain uses TRBV2 with TRBJ1-1, with D unresolved. The CDR3 length is 11 residues. Trimming stripped 4 bases from V and 10 bases from J, with 10 bases between. CDR1 is SNHLY, CDR2 FYNNEI, per germline.

V gene TRBV2 combines with J gene TRBJ1-1; perhaps TRBD1 as D (5 bases). The length of the CDR3 is 14 residues. Germline V lookup: CDR1 SNHLY, CDR2 FYNNEI. V was pared by 3 bases and J by 6 bases, with 14 bases between. The CDR3 bases are TGTGCCAGCAGTGATCAACGGCTACAGGCTGAAGCTTTCTTT. Amino acid sequence: CASSDQRLQAEAFF.

This clone was picked up a small number of times. The V call is TRBV6-5, the J call TRBJ1-6; TRBD1 matches at 12 bases. J lost 8 bases, V lost 1 base, and 3 bases had no gene match. The CDR3 spans 16 residues. In germline, CDR1 is MNHEY, CDR2 SVGAGI. The CDR3 loop is CASSYWGTGGDSPLHF. DNA of the CDR3: TGTGCCAGCAGTTACTGGGGGACAGGGGGCGATTCACCCCTCCACTTT.

The chain employs TRBV28 and TRBJ2-5, with 9 bases aligning to TRBD1. V gave up 6 bases and J gave up 5 bases; unmatched junction bases: 7. The CDR3 runs 14 residues. The germline gives CDR1 MDHEN, CDR2 SYDVKM. This CDR3 reads CASRQQGARETQYF. DNA of the CDR3: TGTGCCAGCAGACAACAGGGGGCAAGGGAGACCCAGTACTTC.

The chain employs TRBV28 and TRBJ2-5; 10 nucleotides line up with TRBD2. From germline, CDR1 is MDHEN and CDR2 SYDVKM. The CDR3 spans 15 residues. Trimming removed 6 bases from V and 3 bases from J; junction bases left unmatched: 7. This chain's CDR3 is CASSPRLAGEETQYF. CDR3 DNA: TGTGCCAGCAGCCCCCGGCTAGCGGGAGAAGAGACCCAGTACTTC.

This clone came up once. The genes are TRBV7-9 and TRBJ1-2; possibly TRBD1 for D (6 bases). CDR3 length equals 14 residues. Germline V gene sequence: CDR1 SEHNR, CDR2 FQNEAQ (reference sequence). V lost 2 bases and J lost 4, with 11 bases in between. In DNA, the CDR3 is TGTGCCAGCAGCTTATTGGGGGCTGGCTATGGCTACACCTTC. Protein product: CASSLLGAGYGYTF.

The genes are TRBV10-2 and TRBJ2-5; 12 bases line up with TRBD2. CDR3 length: 14 amino acids. V lost 8 bases and J lost 5; bases outside the gene matches: 6. CDR1 is WSHSY, CDR2 SAAADI, per germline. CDR3: CASGPSGRGETQYF. CDR3 nucleotide sequence: TGCGCCAGCGGGCCTAGCGGGAGGGGGGAGACCCAGTACTTC.

This clone is a singleton in its sample. The CDR3: CASLKGGGSEKLFF. The DNA for the CDR3 is TGTGCCAGCCTCAAAGGGGGGGGTAGTGAAAAACTGTTTTTT. The J gene is TRBJ1-4, the V gene TRBV6-5; perhaps TRBD1 as D (6 bases). V lost 8 bases and J 7 bases, leaving 17 bases between the germline ends. Germline assignment: CDR1 MNHEY and CDR2 SVGAGI. The CDR3 is 14 amino acids.

The gene calls are TRBV29-1 and TRBJ2-3; TRBD2 matches at 11 bases. From germline, CDR1 is SQVTM and CDR2 ANQGSEA. The CDR3 contains 13 residues. With V trimmed by 7 bases and J by 3 bases, 3 bases remained unmatched. The DNA of the CDR3 is TGCAGCGGGGGGACTAGCGGAACAGATACGCAGTATTTT. Translating gives CSGGTSGTDTQYF.

The CDR3 coding sequence is TGTGCCAGCAGCGTAATGGAGGGGAACACTGAAGCTTTCTTT. Encoded protein: CASSVMEGNTEAFF. The chain carries TRBV9 and TRBJ1-1; unclear D gene. The germline V gene encodes CDR1 SGDLS and CDR2 YYNGEE. There are 14 residues in the CDR3. V shed 1 base and J shed 1 base, with 8 bases lying between them.

This clone has only a few counts. The V call is TRBV7-8, the J call TRBJ1-4; D uncertain. The V and J ends lost 3 bases and 0 bases respectively, with 8 bases between them. Germline V gene sequence: CDR1 SGHVS, CDR2 FQNEAQ. This CDR3 contains 15 residues. The CDR3: CASSLQVATNEKLFF. Here the CDR3 DNA reads TGTGCCAGCAGCTTGCAGGTTGCAACTAATGAAAAACTGTTTTTT.

The V and J genes are TRBV6-5 and TRBJ1-1; 8 bases map to TRBD1. This CDR3 has 12 amino acids. Germline V gene data show CDR1 as MNHEY and CDR2 as SVGAGI. V lost 2 bases to trimming and J lost 11 bases; unmatched junction nucleotides: 4. The CDR3 region is CASSYRTGSAFF. The CDR3 bases are TGTGCCAGCAGTTACCGGACAGGGTCGGCTTTCTTT.

This chain connects TRBV24-1 to TRBJ1-5; 7 bases map to TRBD1. The germline CDR1 and CDR2 sequences are KGHDR and SFDVKD. Trimming removed 11 bases from V and 3 bases from J; junction bases left unmatched: 12. The CDR3 consists of 15 residues. CDR3 DNA sequence: TGTGCCATCTACCGGGACAGCGCTTTCAATCAGCCCCAGCATTTT. Protein: CAIYRDSAFNQPQHF.

This chain uses TRBV9 with TRBJ2-7; maybe TRBD2 (5 bases). Trimming cost V 0 bases and J 3 bases, with 10 bases left between them. The CDR3 consists of 14 residues. CDR1 and CDR2 from the germline V gene are SGDLS and YYNGEE. This CDR3 reads CASSVGTADYEQYF. The DNA of the CDR3 is TGTGCCAGCAGCGTAGGGACTGCCGACTACGAGCAGTACTTC.

This clone showed up just a few times. This chain connects TRBV28 to TRBJ1-4, with D perhaps TRBD1 (5 bases). Trimming took 6 bases from V and 8 from J, leaving 22 bases between them. The V gene's germline CDR1 is MDHEN and CDR2 SYDVKM. The CDR3 length is 16 residues. The CDR3, as DNA: TGTGCCAGCAGAATTACCCTCGGGGGTCTCGGAGAAAAACTGTTTTTT. It translates to CASRITLGGLGEKLFF.

V gene TRBV4-2 combines with J gene TRBJ2-7; 7 positions agree with TRBD2. The CDR3 contains 15 residues. V shed 1 base and J 4 bases; nucleotides not matched to a gene: 7. Looked up from germline, CDR1 is LGHNA and CDR2 is YNFKEQ. The CDR3 spells CASSQVMGGPYEQYF. In DNA form, the CDR3 reads TGTGCCAGCAGCCAAGTAATGGGAGGGCCTTACGAGCAGTACTTC.